The present entry profiles one T cell receptor (beta chain) with its context. Per the original data handling: Cell counts per sample came from amplifying reference gene primers. This table comes from immunoSEQ multiplex PCR, and its TCRdb copy is limited to in-frame clones, with some not included. That table gives V, J and clone size, and the DNA gave D and trimming. The sample yields more than 50,000 clones, about 93% seen once. The data were taken from a study of blood T cell repertoires in COVID-19. Turning to the study itself: Sites across the United States, Italy and Spain contributed samples from acute and convalescent COVID-19. Sample material is recorded as cDNA or gDNA derived from T cells, B-cell-depleted T cells, or PBMCs.

Germline V gives CDR1 SGHTS, CDR2 YDEGEE. The CDR3 consists of 16 residues. V was pared by 1 base and J by 3 bases, with 14 bases between. The sequence was obtained from a human donor with active COVID-19. The donor label of this sample is uncertain. The chain links TRBV5-8 to TRBJ1-5; a possible D gene is TRBD1 (5 bases). The sequencing sample was made of peripheral blood. This CDR3 reads CASSLQGSRANQPQHF. CDR3 nucleotides: TGTGCCAGCAGCTTGCAAGGAAGCAGGGCCAATCAGCCCCAGCATTTT. The whole variable domain, remainder taken from reference TRBV5-8 and TRBJ1-5, is EAGVTQSPTHLIKTRGQQATLRCSPISGHTSVYWYQQALGLGLQFLLWYDEGEERNRGNFPPRFSGRQFPNYSSELNVNALELEDSALYLCASSLQGSRANQPQHFGDGTRLSIL.